This TCR beta chain was observed in a study of cytomegalovirus exposure and HLA in healthy donors (dated by TCRdb to 2016 to 2017). About the investigation overall: In an earlier analysis of approximately 500 of the donors, approximately 260 Gb of sequence data and 90 million to 120 million unique TCR beta sequences from about 179 million T cells were reported. In an earlier analysis of a few hundred of the donors, high-throughput TCR beta sequencing was used to judge whether each TCR beta V gene segment behaved as functional or pseudogenic. Besides the first cohort of 500 to 700 subjects, a separate validation cohort made up of over 95 different subjects was used. Among approximately 370 genotyped donors of the cohort, an average of around 220,000 unique TCR beta nucleotide sequences was sequenced per donor, of which 15% to 20% were non-productive. Rather than drawing on any new phenotypic data, the later analysis identified candidate immune exposures from TCR beta sequences and the way those sequences occurred across donors. An early release covering some 640 HLA-typed donors comprised about 320 gigabases of sequencing data and tens of millions of unique TCR sequences. Among the roughly 430 genotyped donors, around 81% belonged to the genetic ancestry cluster associated with self-reported Caucasian donors. Typing coverage varied by locus: 629-630 donors for A, B, C, DRB1 and DQB1; some 520 for DQA1; about 590 for DPA1; approximately 450 for DPB1. To predict cytomegalovirus infection status, the study brought together high-throughput TCR immunosequencing, statistical association of individual TCRs with disease status, and machine learning. Donor age, sex, ethnicity and CMV serostatus were compiled together with the repertoire data. Every discovery cohort repertoire had been produced on one sequencing platform. A later genetic analysis took genome-wide SNP genotypes for about three fifths of the 666 donors and used that subset as a discovery cohort. In a later analysis, previously published TCR beta repertoires from some 640 donors were re-analyzed and high-resolution HLA genotyping was added so that TCR occurrence patterns could be studied. HLA typing included class I and class II loci at four-digit resolution. Roughly 5 DR-DQ haplotypes were handled as single units for association and clustering, since linkage in the cohort was strong. The T cell repertoires of about 700 subjects were profiled by immunosequencing and related to cytomegalovirus serostatus. The study aimed to test whether cataloging public T cell receptors could reveal signatures of past pathogen exposure. General conclusions and limits of the study: CMV serostatus was the only immune exposure information available for the cohort. In an earlier analysis of 587 of the donors, most TCR beta V segments appeared in productive rearrangements about 87% or about 30% of the time, broadly matching IMGT annotations. A group of highly shared sequence variants was considered likely to be a technical artifact of the sequencing pipeline. Compared with the approximately 720-donor mean, donors in an Asian-associated ancestry cluster had fewer N-insertions in productive TCRs, according to a later genetic analysis. Most TCR sequences were seen in very few donors, while some public TCRs were found in many individuals. According to a later analysis, TCR association rates differed among HLA loci, with DRB1 alleles showing the most associated TCRs and HLA-C alleles showing the fewest. Correlated functional status among segregating V segments might be attributable to linkage disequilibrium, but an unknown experimental factor could not be ruled out. Cytomegalovirus status was reported to be diagnosed by the classifier with high specificity and sensitivity in both the original and validation cohorts. Specific HLA alleles were associated with 15,000 to 20,000 TCR beta sequences at a false discovery rate of 0.05 in a later analysis. Roughly 15 rarely observed V segments, including chromosome 9 orphons, were excluded from the earlier analysis of approximately 500 of the donors because counts were too low. The cohort was sequenced for TCR beta chains only, and without alpha or paired-chain data the features that could be detected were limited. In vitro tests confirmed that three of the cytomegalovirus-associated TCR beta chains recognize cytomegalovirus antigens. Because HLA typing was missing for some donors at each locus, association tests included only the typed subset. According to a later analysis, most CMV-associated TCR beta chains appeared to be HLA-restricted, and the HLA associations seemed to be driven largely by CMV exposure. V-gene and J-gene trimming of TCR beta chains was associated with a missense DCLRE1C variant in a later genetic analysis, and the association was replicated in an independent cohort. The authors suggested that the approach could potentially be generalized to other disease states and immunological phenotypes. The study gave a list of 150 to 200 TCR beta chains associated with cytomegalovirus. Assigning TCR associations to individual alleles was difficult when HLA alleles, especially DR and DQ, strongly co-occurred. A further reported finding was that TCR beta sequences accurately predicted the HLA-A and HLA-B alleles for most subjects in the first cohort. Some IMGT-functional V segments, including TRBV6-2 and TRBV6-3, could not be told apart with the 87-base-pair reads, so those segments were excluded. Compared with equally common non-associated chains, HLA-associated TCR beta chains in a later analysis were more clonally expanded and had lower generation probabilities. The presence/absence analyses assumed that sequencing depth was roughly uniform across donors, and that assumption may not be true. Several of the top co-occurrence clusters appeared to be linked to parvovirus B19, influenza, CMV and Epstein-Barr virus, according to a later analysis.

Notes on this clone: Its specific antigen is unknown. The input lacks base qualities; no much larger clone sits a single base away.

Receptors were amplified or captured by the immunoSEQ multiplex PCR assay. For the multiplex PCR, a mixture combining 60 forward primers for TCR Vbeta segments and 13 reverse primers for TCR Jbeta segments was used. Amplification of the CDR3 region of rearranged TCR beta genes was performed with a multiplex PCR assay on genomic DNA. Amplified TCR beta libraries were sequenced as 87-base-pair reads on the Illumina HiSeq System. As for the original processing: A later analysis counted about 76 million unique TCR beta chains across the 670 or so repertoires, and 9 million to 14 million of these chains were shared by at least two donors. Raw reads were error-corrected and collapsed into unique sequences with a nearest-neighbor algorithm that merged closely related sequences to remove PCR and sequencing errors. CDR3 sequences were aligned to IMGT reference sequences to assign V, D and J gene segments. For a sequence to be retained, at least a six-nucleotide match to both a V gene segment and a J gene segment was required. A rearrangement counted as productive if the CDR3 had no stop codons and remained in frame with V and J, and every other rearrangement counted as non-productive. Following IMGT convention, CDR3 was defined as the stretch from the second conserved V-encoded cysteine up to the conserved J-encoded phenylalanine. The earlier analysis of 500 to 600 of the donors excluded sequences that lacked an unambiguous match to a single V gene segment. An earlier analysis of several hundred of the donors called V segments functional above 56.7% productive rearrangements and segregating when the between-donor standard deviation exceeded 5%. A statistical classification framework was built for diagnosing cytomegalovirus status from the catalog of TCR beta chain sequences. A later analysis assigned V and J genes by comparing TCR nucleotide sequences with IMGT/GENE-DB human TR gene sequences. Using the TCRdist pipeline, a later analysis assigned CDR3 sequences along with most-parsimonious VDJ recombination scenarios. A later analysis defined each TCR beta chain by its CDR3 amino acid sequence plus V-gene family, and excluded reads lacking a unique V-gene family. As a way to deal with suspected cross-contamination and a sequencing artifact, a later analysis dropped 500 to 700 nucleotide sequences that were highly shared and had low generation probability. In a later analysis, a clonal expansion index was calculated for each public chain from normalized within-repertoire ranks of inferred template counts. Generation probabilities in a later analysis came from a VDJ recombination model fitted to out-of-frame rearrangements, and those results were checked against IGoR. A later analysis scored TCR-TCR, TCR-HLA and TCR-CMV co-occurrence with hypergeometric tests, applying a repertoire-size bias correction to TCR pairs. To estimate false discovery rates, a later analysis permuted the HLA or CMV assignments 20 times. In a later analysis, co-occurring TCRs were grouped using DBSCAN, and TCRdist sequence similarity was added for clustering within HLA-allele-positive subsets. For co-occurrence clustering, repertoires with fewer than 30,000 or more than 120,000 public chains were excluded, along with a handful of repertoires with anomalous nucleotide sharing. This is the immuneACCESS table as TCRdb keeps it, with only in-frame sequences that have V and J called. A part of the clones is gone; compared with another copy, unresolved V genes explain less than half, and the rest is unexplained. The V and J calls and clone size are taken from that table; D and trimming were inferred from the DNA. Present in this sample are 110,000 to 150,000 clones, about three quarters of which were seen just once. 1.7% of the sample is taken by the ten largest.

V was cut back by 4 bases and J by 8 bases, leaving a gap of 15 bases between them. The CDR3 holds 13 amino acids from the cysteine to the phenylalanine. The DNA shown is the 39-base CDR3, in frame from base 1. Via the germline V gene, CDR1 is SGHDT and CDR2 YYEEEE. The cohort comprised several hundred healthy bone marrow donors. Cohort members were all nominally healthy when sampled, although unrecorded immune exposures were likely present. The donor was CMV seronegative and belonged to the group of several hundred seronegative cohort members. A peripheral blood sample was collected from each donor, and TCR beta sequencing was performed on peripheral blood mononuclear cells. Genomic DNA was extracted from the blood cell samples with the Qiagen DNeasy Blood Extraction Kit.

The sample was PBMCs. The V and J genes are TRBV5-6 and TRBJ1-1, with TRBD1 as a weak D call on 5 bases. This clonotype was obtained from a woman in her 30s in good health and CMV-seronegative. The CDR3 in this case is CASSPSEGREAFF. The DNA is TGTGCCAGCAGCCCCTCGGAGGGGAGGGAAGCTTTCTTT.